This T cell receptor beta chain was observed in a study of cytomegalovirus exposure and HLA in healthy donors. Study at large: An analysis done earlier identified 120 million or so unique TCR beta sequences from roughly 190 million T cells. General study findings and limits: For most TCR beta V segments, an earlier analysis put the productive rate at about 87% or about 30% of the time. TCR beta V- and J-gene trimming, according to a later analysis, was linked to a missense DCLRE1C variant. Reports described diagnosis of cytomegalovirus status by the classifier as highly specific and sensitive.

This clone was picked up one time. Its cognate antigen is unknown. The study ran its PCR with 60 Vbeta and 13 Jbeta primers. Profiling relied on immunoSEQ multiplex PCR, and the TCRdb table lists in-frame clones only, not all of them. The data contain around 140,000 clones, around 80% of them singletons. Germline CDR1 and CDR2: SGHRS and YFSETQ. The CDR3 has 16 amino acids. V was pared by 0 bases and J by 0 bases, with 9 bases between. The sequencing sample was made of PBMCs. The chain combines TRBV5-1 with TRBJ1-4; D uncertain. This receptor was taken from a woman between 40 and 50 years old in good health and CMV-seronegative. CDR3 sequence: CASSLGHSTTNEKLFF. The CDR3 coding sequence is TGCGCCAGCAGCTTGGGGCACAGTACAACTAATGAAAAACTGTTTTTT.